This T cell receptor beta chain appears in the sequencing data of a study of cytomegalovirus exposure and HLA in healthy donors. Findings of the study overall: Indistinguishability led to the exclusion of some V segments, TRBV6-2 and TRBV6-3 included. Within an earlier analysis, most TCR beta V segments proved productive either about 87% or about 30% of the time. Among TCR sequences, most were rare, though some public TCRs appeared in many donors.

PCR used 60 Vbeta primers and 13 Jbeta primers. As handled by the study authors: The count from a later analysis was tens of millions of unique TCR beta chains, about 10 million of them shared. Produced via immunoSEQ multiplex PCR; TCRdb's table is partial and in-frame only. The DNA gave D and trimming, while V, J and clone size come from that table. The data show about 200,000 clones, 75% to 85% seen once. With regard to this clone: Its antigen is undetermined.

The CDR3 is 15 residues long. CDR1 and CDR2 from the germline V gene are SGHDT and YYEEEE. Trimming left V 1 base short and J 1 base short, with 11 bases between. J is TRBJ1-1 and V is TRBV5-6; D is perhaps TRBD1 (6 bases). The receptor was derived from a woman aged 40 to 50 in good health and CMV-seronegative. The material sequenced was PBMCs. CDR3 protein: CASSLWGLGNTEAFF. In DNA, the CDR3 is TGTGCCAGCAGCTTGTGGGGGCTAGGGAACACTGAAGCTTTCTTT.